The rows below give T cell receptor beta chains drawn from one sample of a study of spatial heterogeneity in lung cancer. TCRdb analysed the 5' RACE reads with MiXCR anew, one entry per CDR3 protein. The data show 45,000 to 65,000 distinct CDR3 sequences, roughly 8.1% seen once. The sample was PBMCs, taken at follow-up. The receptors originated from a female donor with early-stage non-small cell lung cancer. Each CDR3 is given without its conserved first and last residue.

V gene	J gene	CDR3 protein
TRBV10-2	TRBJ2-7	ASSELRGGTYEQY
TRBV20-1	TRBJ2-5	SASSGRTQETQY
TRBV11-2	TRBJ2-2	ASSRQVTGELF
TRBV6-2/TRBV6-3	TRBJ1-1	ASSYGSLAF
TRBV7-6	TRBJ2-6	ASSFNAPKWTGANVLT
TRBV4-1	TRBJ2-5	ASSPGLSSLAETQY
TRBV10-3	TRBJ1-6	AVAPGVKSPLH
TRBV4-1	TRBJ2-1	ASSSASGGGNEQF
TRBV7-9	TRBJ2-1	ASSPGTSNNEQF
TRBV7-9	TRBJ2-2	ASSLGSPNTGELF
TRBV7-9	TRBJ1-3	ASSEGQGRNTIY
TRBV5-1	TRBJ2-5	ASSLGQGIETQY
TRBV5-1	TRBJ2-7	ASSLISSSYEQY
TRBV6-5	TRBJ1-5	ASSLTGGGSNQPQH
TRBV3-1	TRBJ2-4	ASSQVNIQY
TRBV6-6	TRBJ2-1	ASSLVTSSYNEQF
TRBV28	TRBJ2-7	ASTLAGHTYEQY
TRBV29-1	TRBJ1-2	SVGETGFGYT